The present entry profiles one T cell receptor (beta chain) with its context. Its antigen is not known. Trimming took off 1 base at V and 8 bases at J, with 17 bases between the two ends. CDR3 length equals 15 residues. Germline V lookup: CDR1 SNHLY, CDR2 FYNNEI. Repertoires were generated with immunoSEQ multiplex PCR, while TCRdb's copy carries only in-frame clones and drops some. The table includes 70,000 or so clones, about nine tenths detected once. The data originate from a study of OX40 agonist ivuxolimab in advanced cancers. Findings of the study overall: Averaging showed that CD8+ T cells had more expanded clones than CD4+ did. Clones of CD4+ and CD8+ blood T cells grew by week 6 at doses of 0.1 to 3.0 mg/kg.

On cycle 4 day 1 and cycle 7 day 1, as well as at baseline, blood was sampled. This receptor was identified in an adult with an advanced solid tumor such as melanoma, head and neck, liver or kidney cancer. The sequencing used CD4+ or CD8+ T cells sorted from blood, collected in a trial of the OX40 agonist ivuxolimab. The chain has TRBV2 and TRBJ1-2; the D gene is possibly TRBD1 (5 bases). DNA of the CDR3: TGTGCCAGCAGTGAAGAGGGCCCAGGGACCTCGGGCTACACCTTC. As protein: CASSEEGPGTSGYTF.